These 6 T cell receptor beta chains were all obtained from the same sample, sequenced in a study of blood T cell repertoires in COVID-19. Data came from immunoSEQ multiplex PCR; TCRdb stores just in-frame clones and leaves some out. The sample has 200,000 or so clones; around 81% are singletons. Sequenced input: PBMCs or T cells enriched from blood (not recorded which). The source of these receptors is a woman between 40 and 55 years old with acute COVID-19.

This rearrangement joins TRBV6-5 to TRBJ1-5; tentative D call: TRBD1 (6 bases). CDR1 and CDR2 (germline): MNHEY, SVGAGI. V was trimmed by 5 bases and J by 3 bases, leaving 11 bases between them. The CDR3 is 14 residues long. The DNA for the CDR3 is TGTGCCAGCAGTCGGGACAATCACAATCAGCCCCAGCATTTT. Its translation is CASSRDNHNQPQHF.

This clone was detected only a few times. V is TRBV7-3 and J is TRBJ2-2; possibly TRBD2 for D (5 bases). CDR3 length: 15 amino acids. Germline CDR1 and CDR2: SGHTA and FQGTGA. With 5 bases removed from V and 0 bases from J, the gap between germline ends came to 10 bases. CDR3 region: CASSGGLSNTGELFF. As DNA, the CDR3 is TGTGCCAGCAGCGGAGGACTGTCGAACACCGGGGAGCTGTTTTTT.

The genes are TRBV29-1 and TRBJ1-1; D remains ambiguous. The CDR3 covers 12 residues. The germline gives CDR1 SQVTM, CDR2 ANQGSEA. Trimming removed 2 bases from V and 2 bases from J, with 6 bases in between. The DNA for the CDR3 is TGCAGCGTTGAAAAGAGCAACACTGAAGCTTTCTTT. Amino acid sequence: CSVEKSNTEAFF.

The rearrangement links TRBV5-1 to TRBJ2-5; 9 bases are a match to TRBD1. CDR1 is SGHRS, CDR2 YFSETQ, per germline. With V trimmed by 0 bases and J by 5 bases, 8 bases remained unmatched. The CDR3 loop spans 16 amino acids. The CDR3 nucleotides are TGCGCCAGCAGCTTGGTTGGTGGACAGGGGAGTGAGACCCAGTACTTC. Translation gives CASSLVGGQGSETQYF.

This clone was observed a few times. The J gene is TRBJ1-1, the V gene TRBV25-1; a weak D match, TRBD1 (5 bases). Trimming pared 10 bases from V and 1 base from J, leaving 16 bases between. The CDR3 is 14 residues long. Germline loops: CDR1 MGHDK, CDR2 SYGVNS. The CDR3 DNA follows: TGTGCCACCCATCCCGCAGGGCGGAACACTGAAGCTTTCTTT. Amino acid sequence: CATHPAGRNTEAFF.

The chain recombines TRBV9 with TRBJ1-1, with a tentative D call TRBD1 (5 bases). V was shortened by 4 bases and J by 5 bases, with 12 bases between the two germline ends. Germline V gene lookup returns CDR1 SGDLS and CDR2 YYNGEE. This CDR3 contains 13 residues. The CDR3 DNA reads TGTGCCAGCAGCACCATAGACAGAACTGAAGCTTTCTTT. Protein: CASSTIDRTEAFF. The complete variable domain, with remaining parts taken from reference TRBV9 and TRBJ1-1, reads DSGVTQTPKHLITATGQRVTLRCSPRSGDLSVYWYQQSLDQGLQFLIQYYNGEERAKGNILERFSAQQFPDLHSELNLSSLELGDSALYFCASSTIDRTEAFFGQGTRLTVV.